The TCR beta chain under discussion was sequenced for a study of cytomegalovirus exposure and HLA in healthy donors. Across the study: One earlier analysis, a look at about 179 million T cells, found roughly 120 million unique TCR beta sequences.

This clone was observed a few times. The antigen remains unidentified. Study-wide findings and caveats: For presence/absence analyses, sequencing depth was assumed to be roughly uniform across donors.

Primers: 60 Vbeta forward and 13 Jbeta reverse. How the authors handled the data: In a later analysis, of 84 million or so unique beta chains, approximately 10 million appeared in at least two donors. Clones were read by immunoSEQ multiplex PCR, and TCRdb kept only the in-frame ones, dropping some. Clone size and the V and J calls come from that table; the DNA yielded D and trimming. The table includes under 35,000 clones, 44% detected once. The CDR3 runs to 13 residues. V lost 4 bases to trimming and J lost 6 bases, with 14 bases between them. CDR1 is SGHNT, CDR2 YYREEE, per germline (reference sequence).

The sequencing sample was made of PBMCs. The chain uses TRBV5-4 and TRBJ2-7; possibly TRBD2 for D (7 bases). This clonotype was obtained from a woman in her forties or fifties in good health and CMV-seronegative. CDR3 bases: TGTGCCAGCAGCCTCGCGGGGGCAGCCGAGCAGTACTTC. Translation: CASSLAGAAEQYF.